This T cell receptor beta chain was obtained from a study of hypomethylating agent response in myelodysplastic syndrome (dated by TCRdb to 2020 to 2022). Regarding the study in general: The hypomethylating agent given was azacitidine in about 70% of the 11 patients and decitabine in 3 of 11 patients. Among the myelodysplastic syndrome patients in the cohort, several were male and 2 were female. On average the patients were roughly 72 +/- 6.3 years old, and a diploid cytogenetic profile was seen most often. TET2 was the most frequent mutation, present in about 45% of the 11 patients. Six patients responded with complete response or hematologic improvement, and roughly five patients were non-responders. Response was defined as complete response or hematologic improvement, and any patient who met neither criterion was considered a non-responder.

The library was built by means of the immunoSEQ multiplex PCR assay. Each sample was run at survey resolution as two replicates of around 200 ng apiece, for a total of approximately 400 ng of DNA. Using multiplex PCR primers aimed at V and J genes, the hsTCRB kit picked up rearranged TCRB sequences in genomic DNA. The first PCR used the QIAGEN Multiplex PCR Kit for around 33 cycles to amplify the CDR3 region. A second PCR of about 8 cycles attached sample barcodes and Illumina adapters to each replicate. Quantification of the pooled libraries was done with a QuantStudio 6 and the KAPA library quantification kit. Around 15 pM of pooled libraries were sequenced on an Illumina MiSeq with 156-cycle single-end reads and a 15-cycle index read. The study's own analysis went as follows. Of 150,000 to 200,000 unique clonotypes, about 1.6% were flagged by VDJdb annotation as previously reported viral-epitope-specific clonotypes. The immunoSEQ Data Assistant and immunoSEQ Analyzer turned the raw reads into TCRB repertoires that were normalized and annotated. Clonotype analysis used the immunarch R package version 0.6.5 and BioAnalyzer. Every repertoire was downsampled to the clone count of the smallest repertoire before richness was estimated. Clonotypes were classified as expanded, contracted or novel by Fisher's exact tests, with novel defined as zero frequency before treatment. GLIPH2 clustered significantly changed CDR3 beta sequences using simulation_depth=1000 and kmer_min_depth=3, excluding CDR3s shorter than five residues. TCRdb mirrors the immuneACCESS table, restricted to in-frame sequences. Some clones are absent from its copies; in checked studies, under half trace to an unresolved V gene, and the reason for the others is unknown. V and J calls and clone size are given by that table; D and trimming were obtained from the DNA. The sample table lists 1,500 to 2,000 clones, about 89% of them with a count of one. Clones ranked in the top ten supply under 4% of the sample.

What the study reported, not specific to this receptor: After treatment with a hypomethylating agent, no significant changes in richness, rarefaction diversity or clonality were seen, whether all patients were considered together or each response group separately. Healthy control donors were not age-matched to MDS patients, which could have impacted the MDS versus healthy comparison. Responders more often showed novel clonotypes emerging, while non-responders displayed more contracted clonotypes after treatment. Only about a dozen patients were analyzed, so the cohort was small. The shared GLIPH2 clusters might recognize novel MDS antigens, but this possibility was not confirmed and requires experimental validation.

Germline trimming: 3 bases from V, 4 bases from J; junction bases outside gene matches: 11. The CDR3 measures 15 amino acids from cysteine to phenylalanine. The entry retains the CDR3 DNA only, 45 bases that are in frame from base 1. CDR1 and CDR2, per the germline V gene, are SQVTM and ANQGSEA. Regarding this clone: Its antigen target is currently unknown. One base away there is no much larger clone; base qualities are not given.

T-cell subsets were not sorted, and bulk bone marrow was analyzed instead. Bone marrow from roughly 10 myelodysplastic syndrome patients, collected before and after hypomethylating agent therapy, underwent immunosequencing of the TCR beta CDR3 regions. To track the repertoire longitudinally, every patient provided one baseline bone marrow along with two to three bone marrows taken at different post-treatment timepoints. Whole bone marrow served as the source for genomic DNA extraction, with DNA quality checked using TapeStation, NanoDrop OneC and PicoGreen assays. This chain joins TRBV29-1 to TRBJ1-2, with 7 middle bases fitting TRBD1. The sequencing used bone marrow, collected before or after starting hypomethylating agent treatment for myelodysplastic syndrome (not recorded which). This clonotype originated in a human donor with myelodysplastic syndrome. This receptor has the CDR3 CSVEGSGTEVYGYTF. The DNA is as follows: TGCAGCGTTGAGGGCTCCGGGACAGAAGTCTATGGCTACACCTTC.